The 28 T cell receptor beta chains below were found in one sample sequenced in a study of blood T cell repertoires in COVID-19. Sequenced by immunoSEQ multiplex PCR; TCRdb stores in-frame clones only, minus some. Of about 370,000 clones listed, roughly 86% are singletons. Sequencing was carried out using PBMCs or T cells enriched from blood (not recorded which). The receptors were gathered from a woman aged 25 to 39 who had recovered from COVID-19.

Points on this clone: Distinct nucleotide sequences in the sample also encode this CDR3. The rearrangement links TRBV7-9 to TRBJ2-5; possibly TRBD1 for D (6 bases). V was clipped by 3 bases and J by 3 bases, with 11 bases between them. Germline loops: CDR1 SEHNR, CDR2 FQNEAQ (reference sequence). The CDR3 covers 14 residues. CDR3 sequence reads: CASSLVSGEETQYF. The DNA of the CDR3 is TGTGCCAGCAGCTTGGTGTCAGGGGAAGAGACCCAGTACTTC.

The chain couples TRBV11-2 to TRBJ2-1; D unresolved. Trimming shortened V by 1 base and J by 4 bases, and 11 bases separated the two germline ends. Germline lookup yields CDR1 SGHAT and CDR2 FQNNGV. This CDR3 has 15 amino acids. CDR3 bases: TGTGCCAGCAGCTTAGGGGTAATGGAGTACAATGAGCAGTTCTTC. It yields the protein CASSLGVMEYNEQFF.

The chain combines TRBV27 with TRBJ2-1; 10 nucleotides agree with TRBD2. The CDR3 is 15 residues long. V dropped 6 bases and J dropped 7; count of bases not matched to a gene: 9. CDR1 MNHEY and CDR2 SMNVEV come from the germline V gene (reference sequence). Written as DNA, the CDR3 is TGTGCCAGCAGAAAAGCGGGAGGGCCTCGGAATGAGCAGTTCTTC. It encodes CASRKAGGPRNEQFF.

The CDR3 DNA reads TGTGCCAGCAGGCGAAGTCGGGATACGCAGTATTTT. This codes for CASRRSRDTQYF. The J gene is TRBJ2-3, the V gene TRBV12-3 or TRBV12-4; D gene ambiguous. The CDR3 has 12 amino acids. V lost 6 bases, J lost 6 bases, and 10 bases lay in between.

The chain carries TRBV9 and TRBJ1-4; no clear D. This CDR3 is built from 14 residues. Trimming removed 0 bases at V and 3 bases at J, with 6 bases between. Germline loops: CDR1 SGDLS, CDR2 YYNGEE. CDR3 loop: CASSVGSANEKLFF. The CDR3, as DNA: TGTGCCAGCAGCGTAGGTAGCGCTAATGAAAAACTGTTTTTT.

The CDR3 here is CASSQDFGLAGAFSFTDTQYF. For the CDR3, the DNA is TGTGCCAGCAGCCAAGATTTTGGGCTAGCGGGGGCCTTTTCCTTCACAGATACGCAGTATTTT. This chain joins TRBV4-2 and TRBJ2-3, with 10 nucleotides matching TRBD2. Germline-derived CDR1 and CDR2 are LGHNA and YNFKEQ. The V segment lost 0 bases and the J segment 2 bases; nucleotides outside the gene matches: 17. The CDR3 extends over 21 amino acids.

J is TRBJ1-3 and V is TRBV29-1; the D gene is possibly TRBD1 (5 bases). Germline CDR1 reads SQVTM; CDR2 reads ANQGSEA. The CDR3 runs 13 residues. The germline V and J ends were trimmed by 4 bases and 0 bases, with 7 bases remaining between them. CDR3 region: CSVAQGSGNTIYF. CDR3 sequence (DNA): TGCAGCGTTGCTCAGGGCTCTGGAAACACCATATATTTT.

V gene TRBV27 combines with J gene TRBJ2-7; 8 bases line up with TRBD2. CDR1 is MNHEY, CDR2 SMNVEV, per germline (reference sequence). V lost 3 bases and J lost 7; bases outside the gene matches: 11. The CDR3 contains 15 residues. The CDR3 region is CASSLGGGLHREQYF. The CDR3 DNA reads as TGTGCCAGCAGTTTGGGCGGGGGGCTCCATCGGGAGCAGTACTTC.

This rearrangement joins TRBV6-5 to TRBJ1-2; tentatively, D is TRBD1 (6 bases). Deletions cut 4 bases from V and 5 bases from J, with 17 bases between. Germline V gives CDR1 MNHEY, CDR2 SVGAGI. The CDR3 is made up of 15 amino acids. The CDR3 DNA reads TGTGCCAGCAGTTCGGGGGGGGCGGCAGGATATGGCTACACCTTC. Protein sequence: CASSSGGAAGYGYTF.

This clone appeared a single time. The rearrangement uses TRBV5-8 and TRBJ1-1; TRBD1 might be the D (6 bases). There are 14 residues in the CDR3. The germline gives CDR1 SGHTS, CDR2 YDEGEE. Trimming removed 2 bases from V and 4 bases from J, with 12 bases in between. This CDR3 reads CASSFTGPATEAFF. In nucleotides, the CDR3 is TGTGCCAGCAGCTTTACAGGGCCGGCCACTGAAGCTTTCTTT. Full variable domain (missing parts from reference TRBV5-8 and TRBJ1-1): EAGVTQSPTHLIKTRGQQATLRCSPISGHTSVYWYQQALGLGLQFLLWYDEGEERNRGNFPPRFSGRQFPNYSSELNVNALELEDSALYLCASSFTGPATEAFFGQGTRLTVV.

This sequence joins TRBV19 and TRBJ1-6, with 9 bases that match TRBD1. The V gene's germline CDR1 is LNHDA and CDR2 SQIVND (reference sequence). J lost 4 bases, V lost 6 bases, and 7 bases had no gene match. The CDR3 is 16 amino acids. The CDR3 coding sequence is TGTGCCAGTAGGGTACAGGGGGCCTCATATAATTCACCCCTCCACTTT. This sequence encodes CASRVQGASYNSPLHF.

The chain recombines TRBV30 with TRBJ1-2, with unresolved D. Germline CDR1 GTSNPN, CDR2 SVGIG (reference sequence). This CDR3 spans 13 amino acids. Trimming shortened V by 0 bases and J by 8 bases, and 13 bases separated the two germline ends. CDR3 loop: CAWSVGAGGGYTF. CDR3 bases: TGTGCCTGGAGTGTGGGTGCCGGCGGGGGCTACACCTTC.

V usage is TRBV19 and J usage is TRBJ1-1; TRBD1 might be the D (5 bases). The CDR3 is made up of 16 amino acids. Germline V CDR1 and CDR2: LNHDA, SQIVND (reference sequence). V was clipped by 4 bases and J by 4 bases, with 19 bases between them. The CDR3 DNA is TGTGCCAGTAGTAAGCAGGGACCAACGGGGGGCACTGAAGCTTTCTTT. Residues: CASSKQGPTGGTEAFF.

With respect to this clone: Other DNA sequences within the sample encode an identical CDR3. The CDR3 sequence is CASSLGSQETQYF. In DNA, the CDR3 is TGTGCCAGCAGCTTAGGTAGCCAAGAGACCCAGTACTTC. This chain uses TRBV7-9 with TRBJ2-5; no definite D call. CDR3 length: 13 amino acids. Germline assignment: CDR1 SEHNR and CDR2 FQNEAQ (reference sequence). V lost 1 base to trimming and J lost 1 base, with 4 bases between them.

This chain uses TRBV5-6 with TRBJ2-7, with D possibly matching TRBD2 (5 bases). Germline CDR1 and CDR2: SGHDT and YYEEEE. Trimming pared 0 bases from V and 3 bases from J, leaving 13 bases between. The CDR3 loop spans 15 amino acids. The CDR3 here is CASSLVWGEVYEQYF. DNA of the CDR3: TGTGCCAGCAGCTTGGTCTGGGGAGAGGTCTACGAGCAGTACTTC.

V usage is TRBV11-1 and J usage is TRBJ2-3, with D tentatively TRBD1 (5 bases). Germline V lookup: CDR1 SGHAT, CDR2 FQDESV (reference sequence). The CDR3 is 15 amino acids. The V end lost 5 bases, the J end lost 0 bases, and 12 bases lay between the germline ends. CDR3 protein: CASSPDTFSTDTQYF. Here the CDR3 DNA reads TGTGCCAGCAGCCCGGACACGTTTAGCACAGATACGCAGTATTTT.

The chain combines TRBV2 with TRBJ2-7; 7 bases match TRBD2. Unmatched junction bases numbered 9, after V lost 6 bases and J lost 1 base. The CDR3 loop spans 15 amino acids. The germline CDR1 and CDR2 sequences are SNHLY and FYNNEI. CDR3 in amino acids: CASSLSGSRSYEQYF. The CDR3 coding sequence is TGTGCCAGCAGCCTTAGCGGGTCTAGGTCCTACGAGCAGTACTTC.

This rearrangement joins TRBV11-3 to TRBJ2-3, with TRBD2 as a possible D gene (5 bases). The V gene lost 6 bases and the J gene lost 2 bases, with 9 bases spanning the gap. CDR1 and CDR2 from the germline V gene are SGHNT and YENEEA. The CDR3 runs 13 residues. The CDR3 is CASRGRDTDTQYF. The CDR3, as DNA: TGTGCCAGCAGGGGGAGAGACACAGATACGCAGTATTTT. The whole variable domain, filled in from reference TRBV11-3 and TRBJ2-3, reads EAGVVQSPRYKIIEKKQPVAFWCNPISGHNTLYWYLQNLGQGPELLIRYENEEAVDDSQLPKDRFSAERLKGVDSTLKIQPAELGDSAVYLCASRGRDTDTQYFGPGTRLTVL.

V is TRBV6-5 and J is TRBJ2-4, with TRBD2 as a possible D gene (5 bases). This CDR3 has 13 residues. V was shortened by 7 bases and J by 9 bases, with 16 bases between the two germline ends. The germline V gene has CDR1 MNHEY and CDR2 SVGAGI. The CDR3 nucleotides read TGTGCCAGCATGGGAACACCCGAGGGCATTCAGTACTTC. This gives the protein CASMGTPEGIQYF.

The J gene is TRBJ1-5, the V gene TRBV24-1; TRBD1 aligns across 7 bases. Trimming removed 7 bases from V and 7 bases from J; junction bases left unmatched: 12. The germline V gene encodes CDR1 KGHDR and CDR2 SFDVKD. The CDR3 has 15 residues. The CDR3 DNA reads TGTGCCACCAGCCAGGGGGACCGGGGGGGGCAGCCCCAGCATTTT. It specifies CATSQGDRGGQPQHF.

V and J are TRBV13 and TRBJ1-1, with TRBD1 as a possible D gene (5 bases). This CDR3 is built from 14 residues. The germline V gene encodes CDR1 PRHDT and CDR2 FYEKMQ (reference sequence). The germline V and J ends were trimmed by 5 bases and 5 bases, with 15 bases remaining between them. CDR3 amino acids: CASSPGGIGTEAFF. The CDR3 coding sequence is TGTGCCAGCAGCCCGGGGGGGATCGGGACTGAAGCTTTCTTT. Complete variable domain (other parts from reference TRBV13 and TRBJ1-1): AAGVIQSPRHLIKEKRETATLKCYPIPRHDTVYWYQQGPGQDPQFLISFYEKMQSDKGSIPDRFSAQQFSDYHSELNMSSLELGDSALYFCASSPGGIGTEAFFGQGTRLTVV.

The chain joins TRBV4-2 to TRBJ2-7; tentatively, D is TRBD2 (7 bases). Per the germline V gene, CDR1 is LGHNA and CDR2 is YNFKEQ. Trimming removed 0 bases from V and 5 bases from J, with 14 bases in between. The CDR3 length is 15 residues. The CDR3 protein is CASSQEGGALDEQYF. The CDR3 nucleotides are TGTGCCAGCAGCCAAGAGGGGGGGGCCTTGGACGAGCAGTACTTC.

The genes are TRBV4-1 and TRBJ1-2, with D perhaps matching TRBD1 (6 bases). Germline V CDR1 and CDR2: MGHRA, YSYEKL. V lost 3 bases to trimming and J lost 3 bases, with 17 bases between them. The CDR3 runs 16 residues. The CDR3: CASSHSQGLGDYGYTF. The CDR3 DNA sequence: TGCGCCAGCAGCCACTCACAGGGTCTGGGGGACTATGGCTACACCTTC.

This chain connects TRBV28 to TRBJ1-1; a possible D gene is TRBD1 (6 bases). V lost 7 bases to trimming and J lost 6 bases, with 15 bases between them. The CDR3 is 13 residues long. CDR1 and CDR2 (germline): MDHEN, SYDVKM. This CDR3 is CASNLQGTPEAFF. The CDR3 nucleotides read TGTGCCAGCAACCTACAGGGTACCCCTGAAGCTTTCTTT. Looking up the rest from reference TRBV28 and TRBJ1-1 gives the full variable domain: DVKVTQSSRYLVKRTGEKVFLECVQDMDHENMFWYRQDPGLGLRLIYFSYDVKMKEKGDIPEGYSVSREKKERFSLILESASTNQTSMYLCASNLQGTPEAFFGQGTRLTVV.

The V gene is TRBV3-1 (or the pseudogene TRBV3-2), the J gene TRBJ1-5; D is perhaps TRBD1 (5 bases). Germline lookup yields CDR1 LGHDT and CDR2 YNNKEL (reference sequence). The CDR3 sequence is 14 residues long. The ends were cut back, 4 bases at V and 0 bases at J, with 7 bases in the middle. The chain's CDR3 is CASSPGPSNQPQHF. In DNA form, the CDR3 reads TGTGCCAGCAGCCCAGGGCCTAGCAATCAGCCCCAGCATTTT.

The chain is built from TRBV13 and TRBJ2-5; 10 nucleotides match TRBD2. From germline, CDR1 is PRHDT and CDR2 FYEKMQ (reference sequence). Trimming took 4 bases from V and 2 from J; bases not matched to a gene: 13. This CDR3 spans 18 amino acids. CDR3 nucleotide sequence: TGTGCCAGCAGCTCTCCGGGACTAGCGAAAGGGGGTCAAGAGACCCAGTACTTC. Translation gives CASSSPGLAKGGQETQYF.

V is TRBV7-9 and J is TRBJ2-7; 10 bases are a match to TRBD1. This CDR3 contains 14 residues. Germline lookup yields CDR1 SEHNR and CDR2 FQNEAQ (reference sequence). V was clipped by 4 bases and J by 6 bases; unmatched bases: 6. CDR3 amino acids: CASSYGTGVSEQYF. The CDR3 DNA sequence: TGTGCCAGCAGCTACGGGACAGGGGTAAGCGAGCAGTACTTC. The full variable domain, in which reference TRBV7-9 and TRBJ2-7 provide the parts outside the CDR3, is DTGVSQNPRHKITKRGQNVTFRCDPISEHNRLYWYRQTLGQGPEFLTYFQNEAQLEKSRLLSDRFSAERPKGSFSTLEIQRTEQGDSAMYLCASSYGTGVSEQYFGPGTRLTVT.

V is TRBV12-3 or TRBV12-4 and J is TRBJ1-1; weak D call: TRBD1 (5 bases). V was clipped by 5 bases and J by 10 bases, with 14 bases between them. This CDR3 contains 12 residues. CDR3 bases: TGTGCCAGCAGTCCGGAATCAAGGGGAGCTTTCTTT. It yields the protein CASSPESRGAFF.